Listed below are T cell receptor beta chains from one sample, sequenced in a study of T cells after yellow fever vaccination. In TCRdb, the 5' RACE reads were re-called with MiXCR into one record per CDR3 protein. The profile shows fewer than 450,000 distinct CDR3 sequences, roughly 12% of them singletons. Source: PBMCs, taken on the day of the first yellow fever vaccination. The source is a man aged 18 to 29 who received the YFV17D yellow fever vaccine. Each CDR3 is given with its conserved first and last residue. A D gene is named only where the DNA matches it firmly. For some rows the clone size is stated as once, few or many, or as a class when expanded; others skip it.

j_call clone_size v_call d_call cdr3_aa cdr3_nt
TRBJ2-7 few TRBV20-1 TRBD1 CSARDPGQRIYEYNSYEQYF TGCAGTGCTAGAGATCCGGGACAGAGAATTTACGAATATAACTCCTACGAGCAGTACTTC
TRBJ2-2 . TRBV12-3/TRBV12-4 . CASSYAYWAGELFF TGTGCCAGCAGTTACGCGTATTGGGCCGGGGAGCTGTTTTTT
TRBJ1-5 . TRBV6-2/TRBV6-3 TRBD1 CASSRPGTGSGAQPQHF TGTGCCAGCAGCCGTCCCGGGACAGGGTCCGGGGCTCAGCCCCAGCATTTT
TRBJ2-3 few TRBV7-2 . CASSFSQSPDTQYF TGTGCCAGCAGCTTTAGTCAGAGCCCAGATACGCAGTATTTT
TRBJ2-7 few TRBV20-1 . CSARRGNFYEQYF TGCAGTGCTAGACGAGGGAACTTCTACGAGCAGTACTTC
TRBJ1-6 few TRBV19 TRBD1 CASSIGTGSFHF TGTGCCAGTAGTATCGGGACAGGCTCTTTCCACTTT
TRBJ1-3 few TRBV20-1 . CSAREQDLSGNTIYF TGCAGTGCTAGAGAACAGGACCTCTCTGGAAACACCATATATTTT
TRBJ2-5 . TRBV6-5 . CASSYSLLPQETQYF TGTGCCAGCAGTTACTCCCTGCTCCCCCAAGAGACCCAGTACTTC
TRBJ2-5 . TRBV12-3/TRBV12-4 . CASTSQYQETQYF TGTGCCAGCACCTCACAGTACCAAGAGACCCAGTACTTC
TRBJ2-3 . TRBV7-6 TRBD2 CASSRAGGDTDTQYF TGTGCCAGCTCGCGAGCGGGGGGGGACACAGATACGCAGTATTTT
TRBJ2-5 few TRBV7-2 . CASSLVGYLSQETQYF TGTGCCAGCAGCTTAGTCGGGTACCTGAGCCAAGAGACCCAGTACTTC
TRBJ1-2 . TRBV20-1 . CSARDVGVSSGYTF TGCAGTGCTAGAGATGTGGGGGTTTCGAGTGGCTACACCTTC
TRBJ2-1 few TRBV3-1 TRBD2 CASSPPTGGLYNEQFF TGTGCCAGCAGCCCCCCTACGGGGGGGCTCTACAATGAGCAGTTCTTC
TRBJ2-5 . TRBV20-1 . CSAPTGVGGQETQYF TGCAGTGCACCCACGGGTGTAGGGGGCCAAGAGACCCAGTACTTC
TRBJ2-7 many TRBV29-1 TRBD1 CSGTTDRDEQYF TGCAGCGGCACGACGGACAGGGACGAGCAGTACTTC
TRBJ1-2 . TRBV3-1 . CASSQDQNTLGYGYTF TGTGCCAGCAGCCAAGATCAGAATACCCTCGGCTATGGCTACACCTTC
TRBJ1-4 many TRBV20-1 . CSARPARTSGEKLFF TGCAGTGCTAGACCGGCGCGCACGTCCGGTGAAAAACTGTTTTTT
TRBJ1-4 . TRBV28 . CATWDGAYEKLFF TGTGCCACCTGGGACGGGGCTTATGAAAAACTGTTTTTT
TRBJ2-2 . TRBV27 TRBD2 CASGPGLAGGRTGELFF TGTGCCAGCGGACCCGGACTAGCGGGGGGTCGGACCGGGGAGCTGTTTTTT
TRBJ1-5 few TRBV10-3 TRBD1 CATYGGQGVNQPQHF TGTGCCACCTATGGGGGACAGGGGGTTAATCAGCCCCAGCATTTT
TRBJ1-1 many TRBV29-1 TRBD1 CSVAGQESTEAFF TGCAGCGTCGCTGGACAGGAAAGCACTGAAGCTTTCTTT
TRBJ2-1 few TRBV19 . CASRNRGGNEQFF TGTGCCAGTAGGAACAGGGGAGGGAATGAGCAGTTCTTC
TRBJ2-6 . TRBV20-1 . CIWGQGSGANVLTF TGCATCTGGGGTCAGGGCTCTGGGGCCAACGTCCTGACTTTC
TRBJ2-1 . TRBV2 . CASSEQGGNNDQFF TGTGCCAGCAGTGAGCAGGGGGGAAACAATGATCAGTTCTTC
TRBJ2-1 few TRBV14 TRBD2 CASSRFGTSFDEQFF TGTGCCAGCAGCCGATTCGGGACTAGCTTCGATGAGCAGTTCTTC
TRBJ2-1 . TRBV20-1 TRBD2 CSARGGTSGHFF TGCAGTGCTAGAGGGGGGACTAGCGGGCATTTCTTC
TRBJ2-1 . TRBV20-1 TRBD2 CSAPRRGLADYNEQFF TGCAGTGCTCCTCGAAGGGGACTAGCGGACTACAATGAGCAGTTCTTC
TRBJ1-1 few TRBV4-2 TRBD1 CASSHVTGIAFF TGTGCCAGCAGCCACGTGACAGGGATCGCTTTCTTT
TRBJ2-5 . TRBV27 TRBD1 CASSFRGTGAEETQYF TGTGCCAGCAGTTTTAGAGGGACAGGGGCCGAGGAGACCCAGTACTTC
TRBJ1-1 few TRBV6-4 . CASKAGQNTEAFF TGTGCCAGCAAGGCTGGACAGAACACTGAAGCTTTCTTT
TRBJ2-1 . TRBV3-1 TRBD2 CASSPLTGGSYNEQFF TGTGCCAGCAGCCCCCTCACGGGGGGCTCCTACAATGAGCAGTTCTTC
TRBJ1-1 . TRBV9 . CASSAEGLGTEAFF TGTGCCAGCAGCGCGGAGGGACTGGGCACTGAAGCTTTCTTT
TRBJ2-1 . TRBV20-1 TRBD1 CSAGHRGNNEQFF TGCAGTGCTGGCCACAGGGGGAACAATGAGCAGTTCTTC
TRBJ2-5 few TRBV10-3 . CAIGDTNIETQYF TGTGCCATCGGCGACACGAATATAGAGACCCAGTACTTC
TRBJ1-4 . TRBV6-5 . CAAVGEKLFF TGTGCCGCCGTCGGTGAAAAACTGTTTTTT
TRBJ1-1 few TRBV20-1 . CSAGGGVNTEAFF TGCAGTGCTGGCGGAGGGGTGAACACTGAAGCTTTCTTT
TRBJ2-1 . TRBV7-9 . CASSLLLSALEQFF TGTGCCAGCAGCTTACTTCTGAGCGCTCTGGAGCAGTTCTTC
TRBJ1-1 few TRBV12-3/TRBV12-4 . CASSLSDRPTVTFF TGTGCCAGCAGTTTAAGTGACAGGCCTACCGTGACTTTCTTT
TRBJ1-5 few TRBV7-2 . CASSKKATGWDQPQHF TGTGCCAGCAGCAAAAAGGCAACAGGGTGGGATCAGCCCCAGCATTTT
TRBJ2-1 . TRBV5-1 . CASRVGTNNEQFF TGCGCCAGCCGGGTCGGGACAAACAATGAGCAGTTCTTC
TRBJ2-7 many TRBV7-6 TRBD1 CASSPRGRQGLNEQYF TGTGCCAGCAGCCCCAGGGGGAGACAGGGGTTAAACGAGCAGTACTTC
TRBJ2-7 . TRBV4-2 . CAISLGDNYEQYF TGTGCCATCAGCCTCGGGGACAACTACGAGCAGTACTTC
TRBJ1-2 . TRBV12-3/TRBV12-4 . CASSFSVDYGYTF TGTGCCAGCAGTTTTAGTGTGGACTATGGCTACACCTTC
TRBJ1-2 . TRBV4-1 . CASSQDEGTGSGYTF TGCGCCAGCAGCCAAGATGAGGGCACAGGGAGTGGCTACACCTTC
TRBJ2-1 . TRBV3-1 . CASSQGAVDNEQFF TGTGCCAGCAGCCAAGGGGCGGTAGACAATGAGCAGTTCTTC